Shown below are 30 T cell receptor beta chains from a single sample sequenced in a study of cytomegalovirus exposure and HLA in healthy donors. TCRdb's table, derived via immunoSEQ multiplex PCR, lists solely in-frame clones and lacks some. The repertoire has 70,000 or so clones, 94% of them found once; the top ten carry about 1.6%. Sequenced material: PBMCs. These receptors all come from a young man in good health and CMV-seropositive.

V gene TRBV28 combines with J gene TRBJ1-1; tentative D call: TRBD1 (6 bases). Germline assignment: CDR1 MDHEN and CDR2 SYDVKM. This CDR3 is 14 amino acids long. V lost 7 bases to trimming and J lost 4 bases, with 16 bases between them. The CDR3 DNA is TGTGCCAGCACCTTAGGGGGGGGGAGCACTGAAGCTTTCTTT. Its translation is CASTLGGGSTEAFF.

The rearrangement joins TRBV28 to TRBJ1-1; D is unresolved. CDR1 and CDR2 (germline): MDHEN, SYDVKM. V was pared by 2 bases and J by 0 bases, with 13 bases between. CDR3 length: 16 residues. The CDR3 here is CASSLMAGGMNTEAFF. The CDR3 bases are TGTGCCAGCAGTTTAATGGCAGGTGGCATGAACACTGAAGCTTTCTTT.

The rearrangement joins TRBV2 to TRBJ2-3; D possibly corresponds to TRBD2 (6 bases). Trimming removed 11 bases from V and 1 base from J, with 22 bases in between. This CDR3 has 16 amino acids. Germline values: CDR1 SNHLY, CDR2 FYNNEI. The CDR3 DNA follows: TGTGCCTCCAGCGGGCGACTTCTTTTTGGCACAGATACGCAGTATTTT. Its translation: CASSGRLLFGTDTQYF.

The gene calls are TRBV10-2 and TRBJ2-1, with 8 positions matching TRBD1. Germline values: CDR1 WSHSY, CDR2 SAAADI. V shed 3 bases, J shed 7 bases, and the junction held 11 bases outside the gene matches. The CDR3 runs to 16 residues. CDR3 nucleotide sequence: TGCGCCAGCAGTGACCCGGACAGGGCACTTAAGAATGAGCAGTTCTTC. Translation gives CASSDPDRALKNEQFF.

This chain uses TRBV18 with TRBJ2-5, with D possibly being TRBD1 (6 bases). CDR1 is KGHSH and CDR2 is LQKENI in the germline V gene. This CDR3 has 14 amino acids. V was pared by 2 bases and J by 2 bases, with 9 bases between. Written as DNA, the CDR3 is TGTGCCAGCTCACCAGACAGGCTTCAAGAGACCCAGTACTTC. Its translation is CASSPDRLQETQYF.

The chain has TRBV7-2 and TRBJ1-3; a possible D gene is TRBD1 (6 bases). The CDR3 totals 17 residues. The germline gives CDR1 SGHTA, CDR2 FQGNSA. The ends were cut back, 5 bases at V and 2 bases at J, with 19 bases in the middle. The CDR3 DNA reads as TGTGCCAGCAGCCCATCAACGGGGGGCTCAACTGGAAACACCATATATTTT. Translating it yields CASSPSTGGSTGNTIYF.

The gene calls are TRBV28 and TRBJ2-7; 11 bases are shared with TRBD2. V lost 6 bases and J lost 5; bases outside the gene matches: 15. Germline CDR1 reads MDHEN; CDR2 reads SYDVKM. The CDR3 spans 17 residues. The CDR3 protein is CASRELAGEGGPDEQYF. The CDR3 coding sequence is TGTGCCAGCAGGGAACTAGCGGGAGAGGGTGGCCCGGACGAGCAGTACTTC.

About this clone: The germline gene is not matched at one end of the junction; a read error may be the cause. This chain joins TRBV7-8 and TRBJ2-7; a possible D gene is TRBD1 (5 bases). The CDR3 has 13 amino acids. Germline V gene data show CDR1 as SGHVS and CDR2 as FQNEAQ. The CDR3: CAGSLPARDEQYF. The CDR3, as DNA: TGTGCCGGCAGCCTACCCGCCAGGGACGAGCAGTACTTC.

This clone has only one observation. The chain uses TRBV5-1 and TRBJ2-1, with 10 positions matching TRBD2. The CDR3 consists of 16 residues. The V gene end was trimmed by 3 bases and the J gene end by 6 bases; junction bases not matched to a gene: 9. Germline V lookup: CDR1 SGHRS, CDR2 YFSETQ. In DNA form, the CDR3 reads TGCGCCAGCAGCTCGGCTAGCGGGAGAGGGACCAATGAGCAGTTCTTC. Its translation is CASSSASGRGTNEQFF.

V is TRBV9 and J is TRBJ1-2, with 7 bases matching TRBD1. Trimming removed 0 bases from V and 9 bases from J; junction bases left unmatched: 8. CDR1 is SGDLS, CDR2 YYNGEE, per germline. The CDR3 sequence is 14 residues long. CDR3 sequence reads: CASSVADGQARYTF. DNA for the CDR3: TGTGCCAGCAGCGTAGCCGACGGACAGGCCCGCTACACCTTC.

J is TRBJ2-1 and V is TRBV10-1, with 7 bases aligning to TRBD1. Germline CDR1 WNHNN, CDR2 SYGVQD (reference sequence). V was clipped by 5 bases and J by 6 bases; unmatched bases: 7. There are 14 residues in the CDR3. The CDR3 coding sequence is TGCGCCAGCAGTTCCTACGACAGGGCCAATGAGCAGTTCTTC. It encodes CASSSYDRANEQFF.

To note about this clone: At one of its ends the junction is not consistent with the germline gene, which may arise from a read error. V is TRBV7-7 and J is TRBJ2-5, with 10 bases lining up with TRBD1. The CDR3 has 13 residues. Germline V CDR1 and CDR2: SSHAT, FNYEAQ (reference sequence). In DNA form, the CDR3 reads TGTGCTAGCAGCCAGGACAGGGGGGAGTCCCAGTACTTC. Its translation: CASSQDRGESQYF.

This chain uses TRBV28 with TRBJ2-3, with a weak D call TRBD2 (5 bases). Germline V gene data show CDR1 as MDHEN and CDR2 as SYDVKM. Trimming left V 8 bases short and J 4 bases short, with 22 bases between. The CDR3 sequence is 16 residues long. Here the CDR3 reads CASDTLPGVIADTQYF. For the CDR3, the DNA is TGTGCCAGCGACACGCTACCCGGGGTCATCGCAGATACGCAGTATTTT.

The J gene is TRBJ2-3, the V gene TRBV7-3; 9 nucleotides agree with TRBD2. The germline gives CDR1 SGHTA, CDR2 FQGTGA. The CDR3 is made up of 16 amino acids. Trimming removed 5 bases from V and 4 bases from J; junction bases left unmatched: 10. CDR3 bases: TGTGCCAGCAGCCGGAATAGCGGGAGCCGTTCAGATACGCAGTATTTT. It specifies CASSRNSGSRSDTQYF.

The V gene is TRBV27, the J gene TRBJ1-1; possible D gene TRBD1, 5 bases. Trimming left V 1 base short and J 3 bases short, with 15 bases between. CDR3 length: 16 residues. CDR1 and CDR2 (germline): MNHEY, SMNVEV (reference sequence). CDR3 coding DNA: TGTGCCAGCAGTTTATATGGGTTGGGGGAGGACACTGAAGCTTTCTTT. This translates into CASSLYGLGEDTEAFF.

CDR3 sequence reads: CASRLGTENTGELFF. CDR3 nucleotide sequence: TGTGCAAGTCGCTTAGGAACAGAGAACACCGGGGAGCTGTTTTTT. The gene calls are TRBV12-2 and TRBJ2-2; TRBD1 was called by the table and not checked on the DNA. TRBV12-2 is termed a pseudogene. This CDR3 comprises 15 residues.

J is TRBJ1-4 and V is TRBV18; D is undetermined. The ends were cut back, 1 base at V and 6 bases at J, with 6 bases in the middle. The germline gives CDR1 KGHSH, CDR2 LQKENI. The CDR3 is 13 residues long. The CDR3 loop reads CASSPRSDEKLFF. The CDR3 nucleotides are TGTGCCAGCTCACCACGGTCGGATGAAAAACTGTTTTTT.

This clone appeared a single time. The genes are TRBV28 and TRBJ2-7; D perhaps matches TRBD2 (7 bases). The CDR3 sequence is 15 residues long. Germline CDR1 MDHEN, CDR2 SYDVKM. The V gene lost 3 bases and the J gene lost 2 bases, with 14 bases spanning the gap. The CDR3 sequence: CASSFPGGLAYEQYF. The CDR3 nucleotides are TGTGCCAGCAGTTTCCCGGGGGGCCTGGCCTACGAGCAGTACTTC.

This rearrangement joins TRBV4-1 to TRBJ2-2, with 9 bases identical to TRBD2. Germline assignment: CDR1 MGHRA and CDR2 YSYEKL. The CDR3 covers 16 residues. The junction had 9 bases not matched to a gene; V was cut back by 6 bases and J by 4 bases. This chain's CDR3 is CASRQLREGPTGELFF. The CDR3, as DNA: TGCGCCAGCAGACAACTGCGGGAGGGCCCCACCGGGGAGCTGTTTTTT.

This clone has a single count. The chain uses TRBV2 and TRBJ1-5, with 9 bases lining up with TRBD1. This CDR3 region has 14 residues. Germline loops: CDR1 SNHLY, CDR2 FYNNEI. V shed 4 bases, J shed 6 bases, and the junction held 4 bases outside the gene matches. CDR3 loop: CASSVGQGSQPQHF. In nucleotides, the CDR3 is TGTGCCAGCAGTGTTGGACAGGGGAGTCAGCCCCAGCATTTT.

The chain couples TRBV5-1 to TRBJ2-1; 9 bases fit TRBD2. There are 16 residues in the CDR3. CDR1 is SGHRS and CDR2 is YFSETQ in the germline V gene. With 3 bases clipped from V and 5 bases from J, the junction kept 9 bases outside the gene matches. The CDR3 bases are TGCGCCAGCAGCTGGAGGGCGGGAGGGTCCAACAATGAGCAGTTCTTC. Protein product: CASSWRAGGSNNEQFF.

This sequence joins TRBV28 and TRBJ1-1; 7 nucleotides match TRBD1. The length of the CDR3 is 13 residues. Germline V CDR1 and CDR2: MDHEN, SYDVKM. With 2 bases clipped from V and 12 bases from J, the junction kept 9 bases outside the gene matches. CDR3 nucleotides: TGTGCCAGCAGTTTAGCAGGGGGAGGAAGGCCTTTCTTT. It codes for CASSLAGGGRPFF.

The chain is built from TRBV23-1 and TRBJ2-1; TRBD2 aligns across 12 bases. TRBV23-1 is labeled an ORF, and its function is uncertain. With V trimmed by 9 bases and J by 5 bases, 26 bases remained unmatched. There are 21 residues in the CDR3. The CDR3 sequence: CARLAHPLRLAGGPSDNEQFF. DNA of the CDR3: TGCGCCAGGCTGGCCCACCCCCTTCGGCTAGCGGGAGGGCCGAGTGACAATGAGCAGTTCTTC.

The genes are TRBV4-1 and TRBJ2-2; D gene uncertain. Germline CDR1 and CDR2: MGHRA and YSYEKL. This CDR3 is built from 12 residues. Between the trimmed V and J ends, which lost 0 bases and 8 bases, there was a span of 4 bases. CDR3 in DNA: TGCGCCAGCAGCCAAGATACAGGGGAGCTGTTTTTT. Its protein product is CASSQDTGELFF.

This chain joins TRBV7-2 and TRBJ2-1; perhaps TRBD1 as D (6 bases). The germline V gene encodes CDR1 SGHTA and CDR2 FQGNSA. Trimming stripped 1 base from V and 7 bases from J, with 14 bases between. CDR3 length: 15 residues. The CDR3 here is CASSLGGRGRNEQFF. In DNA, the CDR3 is TGTGCCAGCAGCTTAGGGGGCAGGGGAAGAAATGAGCAGTTCTTC.

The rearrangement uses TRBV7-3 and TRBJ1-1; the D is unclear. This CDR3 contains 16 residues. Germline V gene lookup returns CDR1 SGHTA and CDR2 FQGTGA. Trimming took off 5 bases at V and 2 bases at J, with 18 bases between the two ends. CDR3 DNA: TGTGCCAGCAGCCCAGTGCGGCTCGGCCCTAACACTGAAGCTTTCTTT. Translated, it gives CASSPVRLGPNTEAFF.

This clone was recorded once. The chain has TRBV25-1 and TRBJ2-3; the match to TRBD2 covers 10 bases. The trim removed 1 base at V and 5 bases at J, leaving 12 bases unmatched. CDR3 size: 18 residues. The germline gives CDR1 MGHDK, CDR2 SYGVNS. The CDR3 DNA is TGTGCCAGCAGTGAATTGGGCCCAGCGGGAGGGCCCGGAGATACGCAGTATTTT. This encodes CASSELGPAGGPGDTQYF.

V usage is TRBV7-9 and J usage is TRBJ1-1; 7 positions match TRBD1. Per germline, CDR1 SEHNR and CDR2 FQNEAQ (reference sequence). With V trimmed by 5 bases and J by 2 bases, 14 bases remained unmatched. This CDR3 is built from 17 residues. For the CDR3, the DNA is TGTGCCAGCAGCCACTCGAACAGAGGGGGCCTTAACACTGAAGCTTTCTTT. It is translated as CASSHSNRGGLNTEAFF.

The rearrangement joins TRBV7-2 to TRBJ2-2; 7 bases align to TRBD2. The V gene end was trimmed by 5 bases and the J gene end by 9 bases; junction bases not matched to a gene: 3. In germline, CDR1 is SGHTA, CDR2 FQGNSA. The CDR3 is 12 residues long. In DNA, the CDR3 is TGTGCCAGCAGCAGGGAGGGACGGGAGCTGTTTTTT. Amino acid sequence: CASSREGRELFF.

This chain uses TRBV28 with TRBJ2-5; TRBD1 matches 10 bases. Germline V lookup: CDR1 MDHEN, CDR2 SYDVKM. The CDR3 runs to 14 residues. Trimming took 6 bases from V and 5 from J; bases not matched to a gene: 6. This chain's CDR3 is CASRGTGEVETQYF. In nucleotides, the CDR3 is TGTGCCAGCAGGGGGACAGGGGAGGTGGAGACCCAGTACTTC. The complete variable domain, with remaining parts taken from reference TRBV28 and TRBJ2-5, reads DVKVTQSSRYLVKRTGEKVFLECVQDMDHENMFWYRQDPGLGLRLIYFSYDVKMKEKGDIPEGYSVSREKKERFSLILESASTNQTSMYLCASRGTGEVETQYFGPGTRLLVL.